This passage covers 2 T cell receptor beta chains from one sample sequenced in a study of shared clonotypes between healthy human individuals. The method was immunoSEQ multiplex PCR; TCRdb's version includes in-frame clones alone and lacks a portion of them. The sample lists more than 1 million clones; 75% to 80% were seen once. Sequencing used memory CD4+ T cells from PBMCs. Subset reported: CD45RA-negative fraction. These receptors all stem from a man aged 18 to 30 in good health. Some clones in this sample may be carry-over from other donors' samples.

On this clone: One end of the junction does not line up with germline, which may come from a read error. The CDR3 spells CASSLVGASTDAQYF. The CDR3 DNA sequence: TGTGCCAGCAGCTTAGTCGGGGCCAGCACAGATGCGCAGTATTTT. This sequence joins TRBV7-9 and TRBJ2-3; D might be TRBD1 or TRBD2, each matching 5 bases. Germline V gene data show CDR1 as SEHNR and CDR2 as FQNEAQ (reference sequence). The CDR3 covers 15 residues.

This clone showed up just once. The rearrangement uses TRBV18 and TRBJ1-4; the D gene is possibly TRBD1 (5 bases). This CDR3 has 17 amino acids. CDR1 is KGHSH and CDR2 is LQKENI in the germline V gene. V lost 4 bases and J lost 0, with 15 bases in between. The CDR3 here is CASSLNPGGSTNEKLFF. The CDR3, as DNA: TGTGCCAGCTCACTAAATCCTGGGGGATCAACTAATGAAAAACTGTTTTTT.